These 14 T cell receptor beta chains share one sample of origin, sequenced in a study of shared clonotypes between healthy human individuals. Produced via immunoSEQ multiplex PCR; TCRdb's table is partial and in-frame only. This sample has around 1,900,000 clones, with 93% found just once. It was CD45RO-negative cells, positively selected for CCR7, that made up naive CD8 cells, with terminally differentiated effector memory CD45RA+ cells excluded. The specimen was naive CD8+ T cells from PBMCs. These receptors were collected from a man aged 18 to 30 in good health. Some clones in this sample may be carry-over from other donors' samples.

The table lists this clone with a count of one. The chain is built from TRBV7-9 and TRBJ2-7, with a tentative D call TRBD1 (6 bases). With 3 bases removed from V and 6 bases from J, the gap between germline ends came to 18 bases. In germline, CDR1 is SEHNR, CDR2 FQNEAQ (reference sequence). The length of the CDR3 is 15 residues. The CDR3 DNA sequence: TGTGCCAGCAGCTTGGTTACAGGGTATCGCCCCGAGCAGTACTTC. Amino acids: CASSLVTGYRPEQYF.

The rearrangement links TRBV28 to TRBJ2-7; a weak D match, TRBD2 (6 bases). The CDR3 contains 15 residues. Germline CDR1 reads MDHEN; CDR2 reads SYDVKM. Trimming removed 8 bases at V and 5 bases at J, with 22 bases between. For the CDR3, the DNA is TGTGCCAGCTCGAATGGAGCGGCACCGGGGGACGAGCAGTACTTC. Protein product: CASSNGAAPGDEQYF.

CDR3 sequence: CASSLSTVSGLADYQEQYF. The CDR3 DNA follows: TGTGCCAGCAGTTTATCGACAGTCAGCGGACTAGCGGACTATCAGGAGCAGTACTTC. V usage is TRBV27 and J usage is TRBJ2-7, with 10 bases that match TRBD2. CDR1 is MNHEY and CDR2 is SMNVEV in the germline V gene (reference sequence). The CDR3 contains 19 residues. V shed 0 bases and J 7 bases; nucleotides not matched to a gene: 18.

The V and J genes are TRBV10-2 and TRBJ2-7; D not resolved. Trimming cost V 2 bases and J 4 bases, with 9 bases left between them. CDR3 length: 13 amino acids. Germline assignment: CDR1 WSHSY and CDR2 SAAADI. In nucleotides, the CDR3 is TGCGCCAGCAGTGAGGATAGGCCTTACGAGCAGTACTTC. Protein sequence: CASSEDRPYEQYF.

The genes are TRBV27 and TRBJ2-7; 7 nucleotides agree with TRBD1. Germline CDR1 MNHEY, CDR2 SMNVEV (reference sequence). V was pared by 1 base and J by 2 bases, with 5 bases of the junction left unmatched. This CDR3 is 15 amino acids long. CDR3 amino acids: CASSLYSQGAYEQYF. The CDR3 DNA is TGTGCCAGCAGTTTATACAGTCAGGGGGCCTACGAGCAGTACTTC.

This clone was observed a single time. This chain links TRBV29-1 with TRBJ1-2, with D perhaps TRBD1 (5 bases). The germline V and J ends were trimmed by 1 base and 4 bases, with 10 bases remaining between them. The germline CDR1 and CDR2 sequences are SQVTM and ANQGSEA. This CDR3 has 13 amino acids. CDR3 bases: TGCAGCGTTGAAGGGGGGGTCTTCTATGGCTACACCTTC. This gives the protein CSVEGGVFYGYTF.

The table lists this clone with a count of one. For the CDR3, the DNA is TGTGCCAGCACCTCAATTCGGACAGGGTACAATGAGCAGTTCTTC. This encodes CASTSIRTGYNEQFF. This chain connects TRBV13 to TRBJ2-1; the match to TRBD1 covers 8 bases. This CDR3 is 15 amino acids long. Germline CDR1 PRHDT, CDR2 FYEKMQ (reference sequence). V gave up 7 bases and J gave up 4 bases; unmatched junction bases: 9.

CDR3 DNA sequence: TGTGCCAGCAGCGTAGGGGGGCAAAACCAGCCCCAGCATTTT. Its translation is CASSVGGQNQPQHF. V usage is TRBV9 and J usage is TRBJ1-5; the D gene is possibly TRBD1 (6 bases). The CDR3 length is 14 residues. Germline CDR1 SGDLS, CDR2 YYNGEE. V lost 0 bases to trimming and J lost 7 bases, with 11 bases between them.

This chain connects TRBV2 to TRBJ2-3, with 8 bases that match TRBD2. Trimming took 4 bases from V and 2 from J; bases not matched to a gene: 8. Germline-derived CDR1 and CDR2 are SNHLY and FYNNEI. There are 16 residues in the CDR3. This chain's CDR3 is CASSGSQRENTDTQYF. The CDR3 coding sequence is TGTGCCAGCAGTGGTTCGCAGCGGGAGAACACAGATACGCAGTATTTT.

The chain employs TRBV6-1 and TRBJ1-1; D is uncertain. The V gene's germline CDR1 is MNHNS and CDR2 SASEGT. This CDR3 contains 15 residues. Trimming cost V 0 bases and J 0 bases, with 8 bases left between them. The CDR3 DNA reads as TGTGCCAGCAGTGAAGCGAAATGGGTGAACACTGAAGCTTTCTTT. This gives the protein CASSEAKWVNTEAFF.

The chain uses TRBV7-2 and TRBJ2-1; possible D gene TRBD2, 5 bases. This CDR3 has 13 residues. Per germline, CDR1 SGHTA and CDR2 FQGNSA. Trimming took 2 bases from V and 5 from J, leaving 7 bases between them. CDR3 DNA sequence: TGTGCCAGCAGCTTAAACGGGAACAATGAGCAGTTCTTC. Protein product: CASSLNGNNEQFF. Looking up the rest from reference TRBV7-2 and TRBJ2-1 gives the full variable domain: GAGVSQSPSNKVTEKGKDVELRCDPISGHTALYWYRQSLGQGLEFLIYFQGNSAPDKSGLPSDRFSAERTGGSVSTLTIQRTQQEDSAVYLCASSLNGNNEQFFGPGTRLTVL.

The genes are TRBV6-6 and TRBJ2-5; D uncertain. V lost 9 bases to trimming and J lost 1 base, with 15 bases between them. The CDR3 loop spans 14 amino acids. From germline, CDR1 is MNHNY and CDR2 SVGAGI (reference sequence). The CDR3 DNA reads TGTGCCAGTGTCGCCGTCAGATCCCAAGAGACCCAGTACTTC. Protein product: CASVAVRSQETQYF.

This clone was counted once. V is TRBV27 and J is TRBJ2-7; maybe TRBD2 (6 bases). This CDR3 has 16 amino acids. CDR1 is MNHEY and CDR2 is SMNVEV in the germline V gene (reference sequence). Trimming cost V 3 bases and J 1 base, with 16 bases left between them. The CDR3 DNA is TGTGCCAGCAGTTTTAGTGCTGGGACTCAGTCCTACGAGCAGTACTTC. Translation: CASSFSAGTQSYEQYF.

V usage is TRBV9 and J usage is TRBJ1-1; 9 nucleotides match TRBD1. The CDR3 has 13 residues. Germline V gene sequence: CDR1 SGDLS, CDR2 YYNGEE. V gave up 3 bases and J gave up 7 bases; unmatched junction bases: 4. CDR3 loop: CASSGRDRDEAFF. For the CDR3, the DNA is TGTGCCAGCAGCGGCCGGGACAGGGATGAAGCTTTCTTT.